This T cell receptor (beta chain) was obtained from a study of PD-L1 blockade in urothelial cancer. The overall study: Atezolizumab 1,200 mg was given intravenously every 3 weeks, starting 2014. In terms of prior chemotherapy, patients had received 0 to 3 regimens.

The time point: pretreatment peripheral blood. Locally advanced or metastatic urothelial carcinoma affected all patients. The CDR3 has 18 amino acids. Germline values: CDR1 SGHVS, CDR2 FQNEAQ. V shed 1 base, J shed 2 bases, and the junction held 11 bases outside the gene matches. The method was immunoSEQ multiplex PCR; TCRdb's version includes in-frame clones alone and lacks a portion of them. The table records over 15,000 clones, around nine tenths of them present only once. The V call is TRBV7-8, the J call TRBJ2-3; 8 bases match TRBD2. This receptor was obtained from a man between 65 and 79 years old with urothelial cancer. This material consisted of PBMCs, taken around atezolizumab (anti-PD-L1) treatment. CDR3: CASSLGRDGGGHTDTQYF. Here the CDR3 DNA reads TGTGCCAGCAGCTTAGGGAGGGATGGCGGGGGGCACACAGATACGCAGTATTTT.